This T cell receptor (beta chain) was retrieved from a study of cytomegalovirus exposure and HLA in healthy donors. Study-level findings and limits: Later analysis identified several of the most significant clusters that appeared linked to common viral pathogens. In a later analysis, around 18,000 TCR beta sequences were associated with HLA alleles at 0.05 false discovery rate. Previously analyzed data showed that most TCR beta V segments were productive at a frequency of about 87% or about 30%. Roughly uniform sequencing depth across donors was assumed, possibly incorrectly.

Use of 60 Vbeta and 13 Jbeta primers characterized the PCR. Produced via immunoSEQ multiplex PCR; TCRdb's table is partial and in-frame only. This table holds about 250,000 clones, around 66% found once. About this clone: The target antigen is unknown.

Germline V CDR1 and CDR2: MDHEN, SYDVKM. V was shortened by 4 bases and J by 10 bases, with 10 bases between the two germline ends. CDR3 size: 11 residues. This chain connects TRBV28 to TRBJ1-1; D might be TRBD1 (5 bases). The sequence derives from a female donor in good health and CMV-seronegative. The sequenced material came from PBMCs. CDR3: CASSSDRRAFF. DNA of the CDR3: TGTGCCAGCAGTTCAGACAGACGAGCTTTCTTT.